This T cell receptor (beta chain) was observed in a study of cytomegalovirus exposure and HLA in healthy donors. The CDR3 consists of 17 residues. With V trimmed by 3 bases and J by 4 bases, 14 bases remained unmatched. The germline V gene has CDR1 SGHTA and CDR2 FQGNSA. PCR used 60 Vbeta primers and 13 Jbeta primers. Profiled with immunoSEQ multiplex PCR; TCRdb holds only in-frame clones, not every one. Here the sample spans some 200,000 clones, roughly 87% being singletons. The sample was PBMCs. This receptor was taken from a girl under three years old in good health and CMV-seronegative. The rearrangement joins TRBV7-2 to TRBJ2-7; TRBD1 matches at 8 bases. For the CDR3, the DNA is TGTGCCAGCAGCTTCCCTCGCGTGGCAGGGGGCGTATACGAGCAGTACTTC. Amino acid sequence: CASSFPRVAGGVYEQYF.